Following are 21 T cell receptor beta chains from one sample sequenced in a study of T cell responses to AZD1222 COVID-19 vaccine. Clones were read by immunoSEQ multiplex PCR, and TCRdb kept only the in-frame ones, dropping some. The sample includes around 200,000 clones, around 88% of them seen just once. Here the sequenced sample was peripheral blood, taken on day 0 of AZD1222 vaccination. These receptors originate from an adult in good health.

There are a few counts of this clone. The chain employs TRBV10-3 and TRBJ2-5; 13 positions agree with TRBD2. Germline V gene sequence: CDR1 ENHRY, CDR2 SYGVKD. This CDR3 region has 14 residues. J was trimmed by 5 bases and V by 10 bases; bases with no gene match: 7. CDR3 loop: CATRLAGGMETQYF. The CDR3 nucleotides read TGTGCCACGCGACTAGCGGGGGGAATGGAGACCCAGTACTTC.

In this sample, this clone turned up once. This rearrangement joins TRBV2 to TRBJ1-2; tentative D call: TRBD1 (5 bases). With 4 bases removed from V and 5 bases from J, the gap between germline ends came to 11 bases. Germline lookup yields CDR1 SNHLY and CDR2 FYNNEI. CDR3 length: 13 residues. CDR3 in amino acids: CASSADRLYGYTF. CDR3 nucleotide sequence: TGTGCCAGCAGTGCCGACAGATTATATGGCTACACCTTC.

The chain is built from TRBV9 and TRBJ1-6, with 7 nucleotides matching TRBD1. Germline V gene lookup returns CDR1 SGDLS and CDR2 YYNGEE. The J segment lost 8 bases and the V segment lost 4 bases, leaving 12 bases of the junction unmatched. The CDR3 length is 16 residues. CDR3 coding DNA: TGTGCCAGCAGCACCGGAACCGGGACAGCCGATTCACCCCTCCACTTT. This encodes CASSTGTGTADSPLHF.

The gene calls are TRBV30 and TRBJ2-3; no clear D. Trimming removed 3 bases at V and 5 bases at J, with 12 bases between. In germline, CDR1 is GTSNPN, CDR2 SVGIG (reference sequence). There are 13 residues in the CDR3. This chain's CDR3 is CAWSGGMGDTQYF. Here the CDR3 DNA reads TGTGCCTGGAGCGGTGGAATGGGAGATACGCAGTATTTT.

The chain combines TRBV19 with TRBJ1-4, with TRBD1 matching over 12 bases. The CDR3 consists of 16 residues. In germline, CDR1 is LNHDA, CDR2 SQIVND (reference sequence). J gave up 3 bases and V 8 bases, and 7 bases lay outside the gene matches. This chain's CDR3 is CASAGTGGAANEKLFF. CDR3 DNA sequence: TGTGCCAGTGCAGGGACAGGGGGCGCGGCTAATGAAAAACTGTTTTTT.

A single count supports this clone. The chain combines TRBV28 with TRBJ2-7; possible D gene TRBD1, 5 bases. The V end was cut by 1 base, the J end by 0 bases, with 13 bases between. The CDR3 totals 16 residues. In germline, CDR1 is MDHEN, CDR2 SYDVKM. The CDR3 sequence is CASSLSDTRYSYEQYF. The CDR3 region has the DNA TGTGCCAGCAGTTTATCGGACACAAGGTACTCCTACGAGCAGTACTTC.

The genes are TRBV3-1 (or the pseudogene TRBV3-2) and TRBJ2-6; TRBD2 is a possible D gene (6 bases). V was cut by 8 bases and J by 4 bases, with 9 bases left in between. The CDR3 is made up of 13 amino acids. Germline CDR1 LGHDT, CDR2 YNNKEL (reference sequence). The CDR3 loop is CASRGAGANVLTF. For the CDR3, the DNA is TGTGCCAGCCGCGGGGCCGGGGCCAACGTCCTGACTTTC.

The CDR3 DNA follows: TGTGCCAGCAGCCTGAGTGTTAAAAATCAGCCCCAGCATTTT. Its protein product is CASSLSVKNQPQHF. This chain joins TRBV7-2 and TRBJ1-5; D gene uncertain. Germline V gene sequence: CDR1 SGHTA, CDR2 FQGNSA. Trimming cost V 5 bases and J 4 bases, with 12 bases left between them. This CDR3 spans 14 amino acids.

The genes are TRBV30 and TRBJ1-1; a weak D match, TRBD1 (5 bases). This CDR3 has 11 residues. Trimming shortened V by 0 bases and J by 11 bases, and 10 bases separated the two germline ends. Germline V lookup: CDR1 GTSNPN, CDR2 SVGIG (reference sequence). CDR3 nucleotides: TGTGCCTGGAGTGTTATGGGGGTGGCTTTCTTT. Translating gives CAWSVMGVAFF.

The chain carries TRBV25-1 and TRBJ2-1; D uncertain. The CDR3 spans 12 residues. CDR1 is MGHDK and CDR2 is SYGVNS in the germline V gene. Trimming pared 3 bases from V and 2 bases from J, leaving 2 bases between. Written as DNA, the CDR3 is TGTGCCAGCAGTGAGACCTACAATGAGCAGTTCTTC. Amino acid sequence: CASSETYNEQFF.

V gene TRBV29-1 combines with J gene TRBJ1-1; D unclear. The CDR3 sequence is 16 residues long. CDR1 and CDR2 (germline): SQVTM, ANQGSEA. Trimming left V 2 bases short and J 6 bases short, with 22 bases between. CDR3 DNA sequence: TGCAGCGTTGAATCGTCGTTGACCTCGACCGGGCCTGAAGCTTTCTTT. Residues: CSVESSLTSTGPEAFF.

This clone was detected only a few times. The chain joins TRBV6-5 to TRBJ2-7; 9 bases align to TRBD1. V lost 6 bases and J lost 2; bases outside the gene matches: 8. The CDR3 has 15 amino acids. Per germline, CDR1 MNHEY and CDR2 SVGAGI. The CDR3 sequence: CASSIYRDRAYEQYF. CDR3 nucleotide sequence: TGTGCCAGCAGCATATACCGGGACAGGGCCTACGAGCAGTACTTC.

The rearrangement uses TRBV30 and TRBJ2-3, with D unclear. The V gene's germline CDR1 is GTSNPN and CDR2 SVGIG (reference sequence). Trimming removed 2 bases from V and 0 bases from J, with 9 bases in between. The CDR3 loop spans 14 amino acids. The CDR3 DNA follows: TGTGCCTGGAGTATAGTGTTTAGCACAGATACGCAGTATTTT. Encoded protein: CAWSIVFSTDTQYF.

The V call is TRBV18, the J call TRBJ2-7, with a weak D call TRBD1 (6 bases). Germline loops: CDR1 KGHSH, CDR2 LQKENI. V dropped 5 bases and J dropped 3 bases, with 11 bases sitting between them. The CDR3 covers 13 residues. DNA for the CDR3: TGTGCCAGCTCATCCCGGGACATCTACGAGCAGTACTTC. Its translation: CASSSRDIYEQYF.

V is TRBV20-1 and J is TRBJ1-5, with TRBD1 matching over 7 bases. Germline CDR1 reads DFQATT; CDR2 reads SNEGSKA (reference sequence). The CDR3 loop spans 11 amino acids. V lost 6 bases and J lost 9; bases outside the gene matches: 5. The CDR3 sequence: CSASPGGPQHF. The CDR3 coding sequence is TGCAGTGCAAGCCCAGGGGGGCCCCAGCATTTT.

This sequence joins TRBV7-8 and TRBJ1-2, with 7 bases that match TRBD1. The trim removed 4 bases at V and 6 bases at J, leaving 8 bases unmatched. This CDR3 has 14 amino acids. Germline CDR1 SGHVS, CDR2 FQNEAQ. The CDR3 sequence: CASSSKTGHNGYTF. The CDR3 coding sequence is TGTGCCAGCAGCTCGAAGACAGGGCATAATGGCTACACCTTC.

The chain uses TRBV30 and TRBJ1-5; the D is unclear. The CDR3 has 13 residues. Trimming removed 2 bases from V and 7 bases from J, with 12 bases in between. Germline V gene lookup returns CDR1 GTSNPN and CDR2 SVGIG (reference sequence). The CDR3: CAWSIGDKQPQHF. The CDR3 region has the DNA TGTGCCTGGAGTATAGGTGATAAACAGCCCCAGCATTTT.

The chain couples TRBV24-1 to TRBJ2-7, with unresolved D. In germline, CDR1 is KGHDR, CDR2 SFDVKD. The ends were cut back, 6 bases at V and 7 bases at J, with 12 bases in the middle. The CDR3 spans 12 residues. CDR3 amino acids: CATSSTVGEQYF. The CDR3 bases are TGTGCCACCAGTTCAACGGTTGGGGAGCAGTACTTC.

The chain couples TRBV7-3 to TRBJ2-5; D is possibly TRBD1 (6 bases). Germline assignment: CDR1 SGHTA and CDR2 FQGTGA. CDR3 length: 13 amino acids. Between the trimmed V and J ends, which lost 5 bases and 5 bases, there was a span of 12 bases. The CDR3 DNA is TGTGCCAGCAGCGATGGACAGAGGGAGACCCAGTACTTC. Residues: CASSDGQRETQYF.

The rearrangement links TRBV6-5 to TRBJ1-3; D is unresolved. Trimming cost V 4 bases and J 4 bases, with 14 bases left between them. The CDR3 is made up of 15 amino acids. Germline loops: CDR1 MNHEY, CDR2 SVGAGI. The CDR3 spells CASSSSWLTGNTIYF. In nucleotides, the CDR3 is TGTGCCAGCAGTTCCTCTTGGCTGACCGGAAACACCATATATTTT.

The genes are TRBV28 and TRBJ2-7; no clear D gene. The CDR3 covers 13 residues. Trimming stripped 3 bases from V and 7 bases from J, with 13 bases between. CDR1 and CDR2 from the germline V gene are MDHEN and SYDVKM. CDR3 sequence: CASSLGPPGEQYF. In DNA form, the CDR3 reads TGTGCCAGCAGTTTGGGCCCCCCTGGGGAGCAGTACTTC.